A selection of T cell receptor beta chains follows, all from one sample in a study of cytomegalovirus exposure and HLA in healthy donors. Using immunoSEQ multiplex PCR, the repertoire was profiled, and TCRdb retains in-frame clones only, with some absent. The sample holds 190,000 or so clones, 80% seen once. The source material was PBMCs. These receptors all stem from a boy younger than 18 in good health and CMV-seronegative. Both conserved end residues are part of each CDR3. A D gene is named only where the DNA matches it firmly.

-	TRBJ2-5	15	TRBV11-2	CASSFQGLPRETQYF	TGTGCCAGCAGCTTTCAGGGCCTTCCGAGGGAGACCCAGTACTTC
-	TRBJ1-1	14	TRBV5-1	CASSLIRVDTEAFF	TGCGCCAGCAGCTTGATCAGGGTGGACACTGAAGCTTTCTTT
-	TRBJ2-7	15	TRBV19	CASSIDASPGYEQYF	TGTGCCAGTAGTATAGACGCGAGTCCGGGCTACGAGCAGTACTTC
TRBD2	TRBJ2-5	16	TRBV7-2	CASSLGRVAGEETQYF	TGTGCCAGCAGCCTCGGCCGGGTAGCGGGAGAAGAGACCCAGTACTTC
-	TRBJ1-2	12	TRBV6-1	CASSEASYGYTF	TGTGCCAGCAGTGAAGCCTCCTATGGCTACACCTTC
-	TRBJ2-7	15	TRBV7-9	CASSPAVERGYEQYF	TGTGCCAGCAGCCCTGCGGTGGAAAGGGGATACGAGCAGTACTTC
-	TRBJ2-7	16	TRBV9	CASSASSGPGWGEQYF	TGTGCCAGCAGCGCCTCCTCTGGACCGGGATGGGGCGAGCAGTACTTC
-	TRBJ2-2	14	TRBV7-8	CASSSARVPGELFF	TGTGCCAGCAGCTCGGCGCGGGTCCCCGGGGAGCTGTTTTTT
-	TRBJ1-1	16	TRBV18	CASSARQKDGGAEAFF	TGTGCCAGCTCAGCTAGGCAGAAGGACGGGGGGGCTGAAGCTTTCTTT
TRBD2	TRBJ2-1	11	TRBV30	CAWDSGGQQFF	TGTGCCTGGGACTCGGGAGGCCAGCAGTTCTTC
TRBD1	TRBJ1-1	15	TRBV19	CASSLTGQGGTEAFF	TGTGCCAGTAGTCTAACGGGACAGGGCGGTACTGAAGCTTTCTTT
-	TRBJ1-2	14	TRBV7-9	CASSLPARNYGYTF	TGTGCCAGCAGCTTACCGGCCAGGAACTATGGCTACACCTTC
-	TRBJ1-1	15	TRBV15	CATSRGVGVNTEAFF	TGTGCCACCAGCAGAGGAGTAGGGGTTAACACTGAAGCTTTCTTT
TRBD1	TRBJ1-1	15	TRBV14	CASSPITGGTTEAFF	TGTGCCAGCAGCCCAATCACAGGGGGGACCACTGAAGCTTTCTTT